The sequence of this T cell receptor beta chain was determined in a study of cytomegalovirus exposure and HLA in healthy donors. Study observations and caveats: Listed as cytomegalovirus-associated were more than 150 TCR beta chains. There was a cluster of highly shared sequence variants that was likely a sequencing artifact. In a later analysis, HLA-associated beta chains showed higher expansion and lower generation probabilities than comparable chains.

PCR employed 60 Vbeta and 13 Jbeta primers. TCRdb's copy holds only in-frame clones and misses some; the assay was immunoSEQ multiplex PCR. The table records approximately 81,000 clones, approximately 81% of them present only once. V lost 0 bases, J lost 8 bases, and 11 bases lay in between. Germline V gene data show CDR1 as SGHNT and CDR2 as YYREEE (reference sequence). This CDR3 comprises 13 residues. Details on this clone: Its antigen is currently unknown.

This clonotype originated in a woman between 45 and 65 years old in good health and CMV-seropositive. V gene TRBV5-4 combines with J gene TRBJ1-1, with D unclear. Sequencing was done on a sample of PBMCs. In DNA, the CDR3 is TGTGCCAGCAGCTTGGCCGGGGATCCCGAAGCTTTCTTT. This sequence encodes CASSLAGDPEAFF.